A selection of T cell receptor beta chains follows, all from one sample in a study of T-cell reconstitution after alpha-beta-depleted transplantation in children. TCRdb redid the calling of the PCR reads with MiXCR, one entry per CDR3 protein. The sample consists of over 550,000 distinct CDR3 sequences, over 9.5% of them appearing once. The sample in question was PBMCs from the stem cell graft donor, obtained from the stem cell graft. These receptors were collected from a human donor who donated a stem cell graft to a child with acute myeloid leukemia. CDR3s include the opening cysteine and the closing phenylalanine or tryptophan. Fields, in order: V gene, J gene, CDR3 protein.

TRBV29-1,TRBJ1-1,CSSDRGSTEAFF
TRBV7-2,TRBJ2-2,CASSPTLTRSNTGELFF
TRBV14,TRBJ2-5,CASSLTREGLETQYF
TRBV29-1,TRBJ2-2,CSVGGRLAGQNTGELFF
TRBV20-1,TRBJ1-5,CSASTGADDNQPQHF
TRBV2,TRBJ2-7,CASSEGGTSNEQYF
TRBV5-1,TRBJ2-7,CASKERGTYDQYF
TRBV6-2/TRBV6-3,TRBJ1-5,CASSYLVGFGGASNQPQHF
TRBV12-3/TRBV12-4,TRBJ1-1,CASSLRTGPNTEAFF
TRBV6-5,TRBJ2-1,CASSLQQFF
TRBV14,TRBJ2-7,CASSQDRGGSFPNEQYF
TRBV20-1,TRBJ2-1,CSATGLADRNEQFF
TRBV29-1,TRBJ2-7,CSVIRTWTGVTYEQYF
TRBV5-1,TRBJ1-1,CASSLGQTNTEAFF
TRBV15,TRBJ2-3,CATSRGGGLDTQYF
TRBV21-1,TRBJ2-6,CASSKRNLIFRDAFFLTNVLTF
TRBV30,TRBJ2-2,CAWSVGLKNTGELFF
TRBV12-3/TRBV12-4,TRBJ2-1,CASGPTSNNEQFF
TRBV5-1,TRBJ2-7,CASSLSGQGVEQYF
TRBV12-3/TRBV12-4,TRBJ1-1,CASSPGTGKLILNTEAFF
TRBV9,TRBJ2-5,CASSVGIGQDHRKETQYF
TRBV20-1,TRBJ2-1,CSASAGLARHF
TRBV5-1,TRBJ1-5,CASSLGQGSNQPQHF
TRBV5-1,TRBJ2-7,CASSPSRGGTYEQYF
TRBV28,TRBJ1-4,CASTTNEKLFF
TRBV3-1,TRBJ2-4,CASSQRGFDQYF
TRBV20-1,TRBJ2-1,CSARPFSGRFRNEQFF
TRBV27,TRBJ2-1,CASRGTSGNHEQFF
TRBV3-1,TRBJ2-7,CASSQDSVPREQYF
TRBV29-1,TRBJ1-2,CSVGDRGTGANYGYTF
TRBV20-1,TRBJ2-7,CSARAPQGNEQYF
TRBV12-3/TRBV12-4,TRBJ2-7,CASSLSGRGEQYF
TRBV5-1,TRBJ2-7,CASSLVTGSPYEQYF
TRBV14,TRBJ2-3,CASSQDLSGIYTDTQYF
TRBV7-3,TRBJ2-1,CASSLTGFLMSQAYNEQFF
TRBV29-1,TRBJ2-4,CSVVGENIQYF
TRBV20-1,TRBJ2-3,CSARFSSGSRDTQYF
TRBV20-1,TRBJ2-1,CSAMDRGRTSGDYNEQFF
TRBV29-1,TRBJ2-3,CSVSGRAADTQYF
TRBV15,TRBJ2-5,CATSRDRGGPAETQYF
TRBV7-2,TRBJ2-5,CASSLGSDAGAEYF
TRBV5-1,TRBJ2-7,CASNPGEGLTYEQYF
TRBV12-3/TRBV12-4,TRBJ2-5,CASRGPLWTQYF
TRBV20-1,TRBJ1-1,CSARRGGKVNTEAFF
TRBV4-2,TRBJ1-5,CASSQENDRGQSQHF
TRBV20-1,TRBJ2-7,CSASGREGFEQYF
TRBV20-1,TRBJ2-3,CSARRLGGRTDTQYF
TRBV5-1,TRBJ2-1,CASSLLGGRNYNEQFF
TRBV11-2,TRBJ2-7,CASSLYPGQVSYEQYF
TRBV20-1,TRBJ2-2,CSARGAGAVSGELFF
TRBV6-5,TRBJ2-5,CASSYGLGGSQETQYF
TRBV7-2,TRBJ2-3,CASSGTSGYTDTQYF
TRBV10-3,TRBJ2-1,CAITRTGGASGWNEQFF
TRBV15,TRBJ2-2,CATSRDNTAVRELFF
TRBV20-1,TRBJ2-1,CSARSVSLGDYNEQFF